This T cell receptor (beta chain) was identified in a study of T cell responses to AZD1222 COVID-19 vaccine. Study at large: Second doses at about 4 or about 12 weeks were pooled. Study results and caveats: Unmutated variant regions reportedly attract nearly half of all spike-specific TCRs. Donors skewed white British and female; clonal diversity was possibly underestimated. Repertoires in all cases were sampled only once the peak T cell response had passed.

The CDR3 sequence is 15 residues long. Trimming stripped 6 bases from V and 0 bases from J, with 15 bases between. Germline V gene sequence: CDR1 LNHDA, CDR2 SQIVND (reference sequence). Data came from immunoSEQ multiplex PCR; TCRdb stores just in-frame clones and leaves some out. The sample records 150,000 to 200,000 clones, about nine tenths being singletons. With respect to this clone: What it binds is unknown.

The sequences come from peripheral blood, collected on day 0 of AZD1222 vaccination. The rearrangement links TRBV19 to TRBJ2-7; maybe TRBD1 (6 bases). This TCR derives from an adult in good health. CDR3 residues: CASRTGDLSSYEQYF. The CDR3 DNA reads TGTGCCAGTAGGACAGGCGACCTAAGCTCCTACGAGCAGTACTTC.